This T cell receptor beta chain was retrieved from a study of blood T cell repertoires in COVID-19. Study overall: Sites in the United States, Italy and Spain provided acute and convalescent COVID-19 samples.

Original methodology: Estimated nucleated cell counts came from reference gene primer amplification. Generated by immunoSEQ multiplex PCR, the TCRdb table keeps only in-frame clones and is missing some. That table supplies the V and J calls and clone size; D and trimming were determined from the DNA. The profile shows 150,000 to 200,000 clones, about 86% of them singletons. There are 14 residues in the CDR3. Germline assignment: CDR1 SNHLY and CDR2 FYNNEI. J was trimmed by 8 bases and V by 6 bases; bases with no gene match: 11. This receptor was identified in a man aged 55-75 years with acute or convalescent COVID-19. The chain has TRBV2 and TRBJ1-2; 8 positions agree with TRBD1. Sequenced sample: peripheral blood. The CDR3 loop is CASSTIQGARGYTF. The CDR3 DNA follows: TGTGCCAGCAGCACTATTCAGGGGGCGCGGGGCTACACCTTC. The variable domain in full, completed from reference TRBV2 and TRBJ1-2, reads EPEVTQTPSHQVTQMGQEVILRCVPISNHLYFYWYRQILGQKVEFLVSFYNNEISEKSEIFDDQFSVERPDGSNFTLKIRSTKLEDSAMYFCASSTIQGARGYTFGSGTRLTVV.